These 14 T cell receptor beta chains originate from one sample sequenced in a study of T cells in Graves' hyperthyroidism and ophthalmopathy (dated by TCRdb to the late 2010s). Library preparation used multiplex PCR. Sequenced on an Illumina HiSeq 2000. TCR beta CDR3 regions were amplified from RNA transcripts. A first-round RT-PCR of the TCR CDR3 used the HTBI primer set with the Qiagen OneStep RT-PCR kit. Through fastp at Q25 and MiXCR, TCRdb rebuilt clones from the public reads, retaining in-frame beta chains. Here each entry gathers all rows of one CDR3 protein and keeps the most common genes and DNA. The sample yields fewer than 750,000 distinct CDR3 sequences; roughly 14% were counted once. The top ten hold around 4.5% of the sample. Sequencing input: blood. The receptors come from a woman between 40 and 55 years old with Graves' ophthalmopathy.

This clonotype was counted many times. The V call is TRBV27, the J call TRBJ2-4; D not resolved. The CDR3 has 16 amino acids. Trimming removed 3 bases from V and 1 base from J, with 13 bases in between. Germline CDR1 MNHEY, CDR2 SMNVEV (reference sequence). CDR3 nucleotides: TGTGCCAGCAGTTTTTCCTTCGGTAACGCCAAAAACATTCAGTACTTC. Its translation: CASSFSFGNAKNIQYF.

This clonotype occurred many times. The chain carries TRBV29-1 and TRBJ1-1; 8 bases map to TRBD1. J gave up 3 bases and V 6 bases, and 6 bases lay outside the gene matches. CDR1 SQVTM and CDR2 ANQGSEA come from the germline V gene. There are 13 residues in the CDR3. The CDR3 coding sequence is TGCAGCGTGGTCCCGGACAGGGACACTGAAGCTTTCTTT. Translating it yields CSVVPDRDTEAFF.

This clonotype was observed at least ten times. The chain joins TRBV20-1 to TRBJ2-5; D might be TRBD2 (7 bases). Germline V gene lookup returns CDR1 DFQATT and CDR2 SNEGSKA (reference sequence). The CDR3 sequence is 15 residues long. V was pared by 1 base and J by 4 bases, with 16 bases between. CDR3 sequence: CSARVWAGAGETQYF. The CDR3 region has the DNA TGCAGTGCTAGAGTATGGGCGGGGGCGGGAGAGACCCAGTACTTC.

The chain employs TRBV5-1 and TRBJ2-7; 15 bases match TRBD2. The CDR3 runs 17 residues. Germline V gene lookup returns CDR1 SGHRS and CDR2 YFSETQ. Trimming took 4 bases from V and 3 from J; bases not matched to a gene: 8. The CDR3 DNA follows: TGCGCCAGCAGCATGGGACTAGCGGGAGGTTATCACTACGAGCAGTACTTC. Translation: CASSMGLAGGYHYEQYF. Looking up the rest from reference TRBV5-1 and TRBJ2-7 gives the full variable domain: KAGVTQTPRYLIKTRGQQVTLSCSPISGHRSVSWYQQTPGQGLQFLFEYFSETQRNKGNFPGRFSGRQFSNSRSEMNVSTLELGDSALYLCASSMGLAGGYHYEQYFGPGTRLTVT.

This clonotype was seen at least ten times. J is TRBJ1-6 and V is TRBV12-3 or TRBV12-4; D is ambiguous. V lost 6 bases to trimming and J lost 8 bases, with 17 bases between them. The CDR3 has 15 amino acids. CDR3 DNA: TGTGCCAGCAGCTCTTATTCCGGACGGGATTCACCCCTCCACTTT. This gives the protein CASSSYSGRDSPLHF.

This clonotype was seen many times. The V and J genes are TRBV20-1 and TRBJ1-1; no definite D call. CDR1 and CDR2 (germline): DFQATT, SNEGSKA (reference sequence). The V end was cut by 3 bases, the J end by 1 base, with 6 bases between. The CDR3 spans 12 residues. This CDR3 is CSARKANTEAFF. Written as DNA, the CDR3 is TGCAGTGCTAGGAAGGCGAACACTGAAGCTTTCTTT.

V and J are TRBV11-2 and TRBJ2-7; 8 positions agree with TRBD2. The CDR3 extends over 15 amino acids. The V segment lost 0 bases and the J segment 4 bases; nucleotides outside the gene matches: 5. Germline CDR1 reads SGHAT; CDR2 reads FQNNGV. Here the CDR3 reads CASSLDLASGYEQYF. CDR3 coding DNA: TGTGCCAGCAGCTTAGATCTCGCTAGCGGGTACGAGCAGTACTTC.

This clonotype was recorded many times. The V gene is TRBV6-1, the J gene TRBJ2-7, with TRBD2 identical over 7 bases. Looked up from germline, CDR1 is MNHNS and CDR2 is SASEGT. V lost 4 bases, J lost 7 bases, and 13 bases stayed unmatched. This CDR3 is built from 15 residues. This CDR3 reads CASSAPASGGEEQYF. CDR3 nucleotide sequence: TGTGCCAGCAGTGCGCCTGCTAGCGGAGGCGAGGAGCAGTACTTC.

The sample holds a few counts of this clonotype. This chain joins TRBV6-1 and TRBJ1-2; D perhaps matches TRBD1 (6 bases). The V end was cut by 5 bases, the J end by 8 bases, with 15 bases between. The CDR3 is 13 amino acids. The V gene's germline CDR1 is MNHNS and CDR2 SASEGT. In DNA form, the CDR3 reads TGTGCCAGCAGTCCGGGGGGCAGGGGAGGCTACACCTTC. As protein: CASSPGGRGGYTF.

This clonotype was seen repeatedly, ten times or more. V is TRBV12-3 or TRBV12-4 and J is TRBJ2-5; D unclear. The CDR3 covers 13 residues. The ends were cut back, 1 base at V and 3 bases at J, with 6 bases in the middle. CDR3 nucleotides: TGTGCCAGCAGTTTAGTGGTGGAAGAGACCCAGTACTTC. Translated: CASSLVVEETQYF.

This clonotype was seen at least ten times. This chain's CDR3 is CASGWTSVYEQYF. In DNA form, the CDR3 reads TGTGCTAGTGGTTGGACTAGCGTCTACGAGCAGTACTTC. V is TRBV12-5 and J is TRBJ2-7; 9 bases are a match to TRBD2. Per the germline V gene, CDR1 is LGHNT and CDR2 is FRNRAP. This CDR3 has 13 residues. Losses at the gene ends were 4 bases for V and 3 bases for J; bases not matched to a gene: 1.

This clonotype appeared many times. The chain is built from TRBV28 and TRBJ1-1; TRBD1 matches at 8 bases. The CDR3 has 14 amino acids. The germline CDR1 and CDR2 sequences are MDHEN and SYDVKM. The trim removed 9 bases at V and 1 base at J, leaving 7 bases unmatched. CDR3 coding DNA: TGTGCCAGTCTGGTACAGGGGGGGAACACTGAAGCTTTCTTT. Protein sequence: CASLVQGGNTEAFF.

This clonotype has more than one count but fewer than ten. J is TRBJ1-1 and V is TRBV10-3; D uncertain. Per the germline V gene, CDR1 is ENHRY and CDR2 is SYGVKD. This CDR3 contains 14 residues. Trimming removed 4 bases at V and 0 bases at J, with 9 bases between. The CDR3 DNA follows: TGTGCCATCAGTGTTGGTCTTATGAACACTGAAGCTTTCTTT. This sequence encodes CAISVGLMNTEAFF.

The gene calls are TRBV2 and TRBJ1-1; 7 bases match TRBD1. Germline V gives CDR1 SNHLY, CDR2 FYNNEI. The CDR3 consists of 15 residues. Trimming at V came to 6 bases and at J to 1 base, leaving 8 bases not matched to a gene. The chain's CDR3 is CASRGPRTGNTEAFF. The CDR3 coding sequence is TGTGCCAGCAGGGGCCCCCGGACAGGGAACACTGAAGCTTTCTTT. Filled out from reference TRBV2 and TRBJ1-1, the complete variable domain reads EPEVTQTPSHQVTQMGQEVILRCVPISNHLYFYWYRQILGQKVEFLVSFYNNEISEKSEIFDDQFSVERPDGSNFTLKIRSTKLEDSAMYFCASRGPRTGNTEAFFGQGTRLTVV.